This entry concerns a single T cell receptor (beta chain). What it binds is not known. Germline and genes here are mouse. The CDR3 goes on 1 residue after the read ends, and that part is filled in from the germline J gene. The data derive from a study of tissue T cells after allogeneic stem cell transplantation. Points from the study as a whole: Only a limited share of tissue TCRs appeared in blood or spleen.

Time point denoted: mouse harvest day 7 after allogeneic transplant. The graft held 10^6 splenic CD5+ T cells and 10^7 T-cell-depleted bone marrow cells. This mouse GVHD model was MHC-mismatched B6 to BALB/c, profiled day 7 or 14. Repertoires were generated with immunoSEQ multiplex PCR, while TCRdb's copy carries only in-frame clones and drops some. Of roughly 4,200 clones in the sample, 45% to 60% were seen once. Germline V gene sequence: CDR1 NNHNN, CDR2 SYGAGS (reference sequence). The CDR3 is 12 amino acids. Deletions cut 2 bases from V and 0 bases from J, with 2 bases between. This TCR came from a female BALB/c mouse given C57BL/6 T cells with graft-versus-host disease after an allogeneic hematopoietic cell transplant. Sequenced input: lymph node tissue. V is TRBV13-2 and J is TRBJ1-2; D is unresolved. The CDR3 is CASGEANSDYTF. Incomplete CDR3 DNA: TGTGCCAGCGGTGAAGCAAACTCCGACTACACC.